The entry below describes one TCR beta chain. Some clones are missing from TCRdb's copy, which holds only in-frame ones; the method was immunoSEQ multiplex PCR. The sample lists almost 65,000 clones; 70% to 90% were seen once. This entry is derived from a study of technical replicates of blood from several donors. The CDR3 length is 15 residues. The V segment lost 5 bases and the J segment 3 bases; nucleotides outside the gene matches: 7. Germline values: CDR1 LNHDA, CDR2 SQIVND (reference sequence). This TCR was sampled from a human donor in good health. Some clones in this sample may be carry-over from other donors' samples. The chain links TRBV19 to TRBJ1-5, with 7 positions matching TRBD1. The sequenced sample was PBMCs. The CDR3 nucleotides are TGTGCCAGTAGTTCCTGGACAGGCGTCAATCAGCCCCAGCATTTT. It is translated as CASSSWTGVNQPQHF. Drawing the rest from reference TRBV19 and TRBJ1-5, the complete variable domain is DGGITQSPKYLFRKEGQNVTLSCEQNLNHDAMYWYRQDPGQGLRLIYYSQIVNDFQKGDIAEGYSVSREKKESFPLTVTSAQKNPTAFYLCASSSWTGVNQPQHFGDGTRLSIL.